The sequence of this T cell receptor (beta chain) was determined in a study of beta chain features in type 1 diabetes. Isolated RNA was reverse transcribed in full, so expressed TCRB transcripts were sequenced. About 3.57 million reads per sample were averaged for naive, central memory and regulatory samples. Clones were sequenced by immunoSEQ multiplex PCR, and TCRdb holds only the in-frame ones, with some missing. The sample yields about 370,000 clones, around 10% seen once. Study-wide results and limits: More deletions and fewer insertions at VDJ junctions were found in patients with type 1 diabetes. Significant though moderate, a shortening of TCRB CDR3s appeared in all four CD4+ subsets of Type 1 diabetes patients.

This clone was seen repeatedly, ten times or more. As yet, its antigen is unknown. Sort purity for all populations was recorded as exceeding 98%. There are 15 residues in the CDR3. Germline CDR1 and CDR2: SNHLY and FYNNEI. V was clipped by 7 bases and J by 2 bases, with 17 bases between them. Specimen: central memory CD4+ T cells from blood. The TCR originated in a man younger than 40 with type 1 diabetes. The chain has TRBV2 and TRBJ1-1, with no clear D. The CDR3 here is CASNPGRKINTEAFF. As DNA, the CDR3 is TGTGCCAGCAACCCTGGGAGGAAGATTAACACTGAAGCTTTCTTT.